The clone carrying this T cell receptor (beta chain) was counted at least ten times. Library construction for TCR beta used iRepertoire HTBI primers and Arm-PCR of CDR3 regions. TCRdb called the multiplex PCR reads again in MiXCR, with one record for every CDR3 protein. The table lists a few hundred thousand distinct CDR3 sequences, around 15% of them singletons. This record belongs to a study of regulatory T cells in long-lasting Graves disease. Germline values: CDR1 SEHNR, CDR2 FQNEAQ (reference sequence). Trimming took 4 bases from V and 5 from J, leaving 11 bases between them. CDR3 size: 13 residues. Documented time point: newly diagnosed GD, antithyroid drugs for less than 3 months. After RNA was extracted from PBMCs, the TCR library was made from it. This same sample was also part of a study on T cells in Graves' hyperthyroidism and ophthalmopathy. As that report states: HTBI primers were used for first-round RT-PCR of the TCR CDR3.

This rearrangement joins TRBV7-9 to TRBJ1-1; a possible D gene is TRBD1 (5 bases). The receptor comes from a woman aged 18-29 years with Graves disease. Sequenced here: peripheral blood mononuclear cells (PBMCs), sampled at new diagnosis, from a patient treated with antithyroid drugs. The CDR3 DNA reads TGTGCCAGCAGCTCGGGCCGGGGGACTGAAGCTTTCTTT. This encodes CASSSGRGTEAFF.